One and the same sample provided the 10 T cell receptor beta chains below, sequenced in a study of OX40 agonist ivuxolimab in advanced cancers. Sequencing was performed with immunoSEQ multiplex PCR; in TCRdb, only in-frame clones are kept and a portion is missing. The sample consists of about 77,000 clones, around 90% of them appearing once. The input for sequencing was CD4+ or CD8+ T cells sorted from blood, taken in a trial of the OX40 agonist ivuxolimab. These receptors all come from an adult with an advanced solid tumor such as melanoma, head and neck, liver or kidney cancer.

The chain's CDR3 is CASSIIGYEQYF. For the CDR3, the DNA is TGTGCCAGTAGTATTATCGGCTACGAGCAGTACTTC. The chain is built from TRBV19 and TRBJ2-7; no definite D call. CDR1 and CDR2 from the germline V gene are LNHDA and SQIVND (reference sequence). CDR3 length: 12 amino acids. Trimming cost V 3 bases and J 3 bases, with 6 bases left between them.

V is TRBV7-8 and J is TRBJ2-1; D not resolved. Germline lookup yields CDR1 SGHVS and CDR2 FQNEAQ. This CDR3 is built from 14 residues. V dropped 5 bases and J dropped 6 bases, with 14 bases sitting between them. CDR3 DNA sequence: TGTGCCAGCAGCCCATTGGTGCTGGTCAATGAGCAGTTCTTC. Amino acid sequence: CASSPLVLVNEQFF.

V is TRBV7-6 and J is TRBJ2-7; tentatively, D is TRBD2 (6 bases). The CDR3 is 13 amino acids. Germline V CDR1 and CDR2: SGHVS, FNYEAQ. V was trimmed by 2 bases and J by 4 bases, leaving 9 bases between them. CDR3 sequence: CASSLSGHYEQYF. CDR3 DNA sequence: TGTGCCAGCAGCTTAAGCGGGCATTACGAGCAGTACTTC.

The rearrangement links TRBV5-1 to TRBJ2-3; 9 bases map to TRBD1. V gave up 4 bases and J gave up 6 bases; unmatched junction bases: 6. CDR1 and CDR2 (germline): SGHRS, YFSETQ. The CDR3 length is 14 residues. CDR3 amino acids: CASSTGTGSDTQYF. The CDR3 nucleotides read TGCGCCAGCAGCACGGGGACAGGGTCGGATACGCAGTATTTT.

This clone was observed a single time. The chain has TRBV12-5 and TRBJ2-7; 8 bases fit TRBD1. Germline CDR1 LGHNT, CDR2 FRNRAP. The CDR3 is made up of 14 amino acids. Losses at the gene ends were 6 bases for V and 2 bases for J; bases not matched to a gene: 6. For the CDR3, the DNA is TGTGCTAGTGGAACCGGGACAGGTCCCTACGAGCAGTACTTC. Its protein product is CASGTGTGPYEQYF.

J is TRBJ2-2 and V is TRBV19; tentative D call: TRBD2 (6 bases). V dropped 6 bases and J dropped 0 bases, with 11 bases sitting between them. This CDR3 spans 15 amino acids. CDR1 LNHDA and CDR2 SQIVND come from the germline V gene (reference sequence). The CDR3 nucleotides are TGTGCCAGTAGGAAGGGACTGGCGAACACCGGGGAGCTGTTTTTT. As protein: CASRKGLANTGELFF.

The V gene is TRBV9, the J gene TRBJ2-2; D uncertain. Germline lookup yields CDR1 SGDLS and CDR2 YYNGEE. The CDR3 sequence is 13 residues long. The germline V and J ends were trimmed by 4 bases and 2 bases, with 6 bases remaining between them. The CDR3 coding sequence is TGTGCCAGCAGCAGGCCAAACACCGGGGAGCTGTTTTTT. Amino acid sequence: CASSRPNTGELFF.

This clone was detected a few times. This chain connects TRBV5-1 to TRBJ1-2; possibly TRBD1 for D (6 bases). Germline assignment: CDR1 SGHRS and CDR2 YFSETQ. The V and J ends lost 4 bases and 2 bases respectively, with 12 bases between them. CDR3 length: 14 amino acids. CDR3 bases: TGCGCCAGCAGCCCCTCAGGGGCCAACTATGGCTACACCTTC. This codes for CASSPSGANYGYTF.

The CDR3 is CAIGTSDRGTYEQYF. The CDR3, as DNA: TGTGCCATCGGGACGTCGGACAGGGGAACCTACGAGCAGTACTTC. The gene calls are TRBV10-3 and TRBJ2-7; 9 bases match TRBD1. CDR1 ENHRY and CDR2 SYGVKD come from the germline V gene. There are 15 residues in the CDR3. V was pared by 8 bases and J by 2 bases, with 10 bases of the junction left unmatched.

This chain links TRBV27 with TRBJ1-2; D is perhaps TRBD1 (5 bases). CDR3 length: 13 amino acids. The germline gives CDR1 MNHEY, CDR2 SMNVEV (reference sequence). V lost 6 bases, J lost 7 bases, and 15 bases lay in between. The chain's CDR3 is CASSPRGFGGYTF. CDR3 nucleotides: TGTGCCAGCAGCCCGCGGGGGTTCGGTGGCTACACCTTC.